This paragraph reports one T cell receptor beta chain. Germline lookup yields CDR1 SGHRS and CDR2 YFSETQ. The CDR3 length is 15 residues. V dropped 4 bases and J dropped 5; count of bases not matched to a gene: 9. This specimen belongs to a study of shared clonotypes between healthy human individuals. Some clones are missing from TCRdb's copy, which holds only in-frame ones; the method was immunoSEQ multiplex PCR. The data show 2 million to 2.5 million clones, roughly 95% seen once. This chain joins TRBV5-1 and TRBJ2-5; 9 nucleotides agree with TRBD1. Sequencing was performed on naive CD4+ T cells sorted from blood. Subset specified: CD45RA+ positively selected. The source is a man younger than 30 in good health. The CDR3 DNA sequence: TGCGCCAGCAGCCTTACGGGACAGGGTTCGGAGACCCAGTACTTC. It encodes CASSLTGQGSETQYF.